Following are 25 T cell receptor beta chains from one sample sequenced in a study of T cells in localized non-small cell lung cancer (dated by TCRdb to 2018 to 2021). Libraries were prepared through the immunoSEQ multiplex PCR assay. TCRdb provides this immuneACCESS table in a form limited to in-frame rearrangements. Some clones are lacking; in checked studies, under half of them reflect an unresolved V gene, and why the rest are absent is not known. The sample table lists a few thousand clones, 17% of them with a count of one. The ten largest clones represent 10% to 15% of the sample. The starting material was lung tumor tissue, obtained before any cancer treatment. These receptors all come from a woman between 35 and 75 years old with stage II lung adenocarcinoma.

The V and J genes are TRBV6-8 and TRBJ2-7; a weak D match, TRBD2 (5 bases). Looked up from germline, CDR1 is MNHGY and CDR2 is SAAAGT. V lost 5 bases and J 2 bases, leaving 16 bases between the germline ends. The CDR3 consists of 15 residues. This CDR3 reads CASSRGLLDPYEQYF. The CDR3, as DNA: TGTGCCAGCAGTAGAGGACTTTTGGACCCCTACGAGCAGTACTTC.

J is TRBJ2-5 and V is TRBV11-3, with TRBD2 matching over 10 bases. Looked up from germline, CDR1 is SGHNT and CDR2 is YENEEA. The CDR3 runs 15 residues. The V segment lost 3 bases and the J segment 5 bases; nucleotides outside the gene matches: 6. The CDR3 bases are TGTGCCAGCAGCTTTCAGCGGGGGGGCAGGGAGACCCAGTACTTC. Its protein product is CASSFQRGGRETQYF.

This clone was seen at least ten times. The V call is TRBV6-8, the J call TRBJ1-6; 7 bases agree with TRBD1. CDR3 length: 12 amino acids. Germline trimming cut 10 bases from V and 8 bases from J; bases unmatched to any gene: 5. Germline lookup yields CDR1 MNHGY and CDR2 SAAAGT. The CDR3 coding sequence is TGTGCCATCACCGACAGGGATTCACCCCTCCACTTT. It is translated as CAITDRDSPLHF.

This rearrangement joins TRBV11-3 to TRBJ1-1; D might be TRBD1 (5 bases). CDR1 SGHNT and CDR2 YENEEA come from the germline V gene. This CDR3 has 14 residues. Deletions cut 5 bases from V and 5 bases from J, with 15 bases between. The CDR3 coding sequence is TGTGCCAGCAGCCCCGGGGCGAGGCGAACTGAAGCTTTCTTT. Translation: CASSPGARRTEAFF.

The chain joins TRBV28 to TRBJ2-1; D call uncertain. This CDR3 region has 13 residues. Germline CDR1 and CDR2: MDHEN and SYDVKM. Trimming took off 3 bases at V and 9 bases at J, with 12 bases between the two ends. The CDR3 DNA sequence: TGTGCCAGCAGTTTGCCTCTGATAAGTGAGCAGTTCTTC. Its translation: CASSLPLISEQFF. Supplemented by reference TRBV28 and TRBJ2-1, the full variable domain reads DVKVTQSSRYLVKRTGEKVFLECVQDMDHENMFWYRQDPGLGLRLIYFSYDVKMKEKGDIPEGYSVSREKKERFSLILESASTNQTSMYLCASSLPLISEQFFGPGTRLTVL.

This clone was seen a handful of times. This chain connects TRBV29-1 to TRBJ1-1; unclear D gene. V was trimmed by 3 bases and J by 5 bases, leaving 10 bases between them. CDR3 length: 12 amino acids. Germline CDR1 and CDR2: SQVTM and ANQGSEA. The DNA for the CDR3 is TGCAGCGTTGAGGGAGGAGGGACTGAAGCTTTCTTT. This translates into CSVEGGGTEAFF.

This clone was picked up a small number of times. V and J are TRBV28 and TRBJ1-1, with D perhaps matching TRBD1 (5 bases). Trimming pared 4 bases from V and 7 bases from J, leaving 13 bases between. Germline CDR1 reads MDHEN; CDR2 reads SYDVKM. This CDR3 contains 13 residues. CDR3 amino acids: CASSSPPRDEAFF. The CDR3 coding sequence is TGTGCCAGCAGTTCACCACCCAGGGATGAAGCTTTCTTT.

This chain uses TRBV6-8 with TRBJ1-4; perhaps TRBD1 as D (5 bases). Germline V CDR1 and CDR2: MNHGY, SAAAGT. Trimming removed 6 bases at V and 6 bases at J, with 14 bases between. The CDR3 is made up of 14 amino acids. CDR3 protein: CASRAWGSDEKLFF. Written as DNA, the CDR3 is TGTGCCAGCAGGGCCTGGGGCTCTGATGAAAAACTGTTTTTT.

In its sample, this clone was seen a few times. The CDR3 protein is CASSLEMGNTEAFF. The CDR3 bases are TGCGCCAGCAGCTTAGAGATGGGAAACACTGAAGCTTTCTTT. The rearrangement uses TRBV5-1 and TRBJ1-1; no clear D. CDR1 is SGHRS, CDR2 YFSETQ, per germline. The CDR3 totals 14 residues. V lost 2 bases, J lost 2 bases, and 10 bases lay in between.

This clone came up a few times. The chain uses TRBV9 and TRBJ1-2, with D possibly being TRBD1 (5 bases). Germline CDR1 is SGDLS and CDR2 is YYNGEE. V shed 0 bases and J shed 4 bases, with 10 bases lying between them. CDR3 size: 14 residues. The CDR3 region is CASSVAGEGYGYTF. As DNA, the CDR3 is TGTGCCAGCAGCGTAGCGGGGGAAGGCTATGGCTACACCTTC.

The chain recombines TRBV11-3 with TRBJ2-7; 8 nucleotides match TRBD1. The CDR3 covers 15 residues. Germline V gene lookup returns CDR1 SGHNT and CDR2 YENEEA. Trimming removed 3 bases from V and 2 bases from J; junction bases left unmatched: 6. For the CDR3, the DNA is TGTGCCAGCAGCTTCGGACAGGGACCAACCTACGAGCAGTACTTC. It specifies CASSFGQGPTYEQYF.

The CDR3 bases are TGTGCCAGTAGGCCATCCGACAGTGCTGAAGCTTTCTTT. It is translated as CASRPSDSAEAFF. The chain combines TRBV19 with TRBJ1-1; maybe TRBD1 (5 bases). Trimming left V 6 bases short and J 6 bases short, with 14 bases between. The germline V gene has CDR1 LNHDA and CDR2 SQIVND (reference sequence). CDR3 length equals 13 residues.

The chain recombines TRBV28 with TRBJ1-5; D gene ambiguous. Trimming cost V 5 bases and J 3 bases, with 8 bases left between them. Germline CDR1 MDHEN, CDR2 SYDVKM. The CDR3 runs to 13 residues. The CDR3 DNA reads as TGTGCCAGCAGTGAGACGAACAATCAGCCCCAGCATTTT. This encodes CASSETNNQPQHF.

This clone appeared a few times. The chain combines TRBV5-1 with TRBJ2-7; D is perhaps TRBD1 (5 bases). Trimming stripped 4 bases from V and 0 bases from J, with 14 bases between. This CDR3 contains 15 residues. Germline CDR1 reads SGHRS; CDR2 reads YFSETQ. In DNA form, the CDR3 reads TGCGCCAGCAGCACGACGACAGTAAGCTCCTACGAGCAGTACTTC. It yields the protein CASSTTTVSSYEQYF.

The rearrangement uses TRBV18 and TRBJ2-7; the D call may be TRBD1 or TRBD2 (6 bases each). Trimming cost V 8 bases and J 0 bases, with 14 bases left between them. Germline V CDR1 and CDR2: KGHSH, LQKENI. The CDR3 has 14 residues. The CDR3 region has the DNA TGTGCCAGCCAAGAGGGGGGCCGCTCCTACGAGCAGTACTTC. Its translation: CASQEGGRSYEQYF.

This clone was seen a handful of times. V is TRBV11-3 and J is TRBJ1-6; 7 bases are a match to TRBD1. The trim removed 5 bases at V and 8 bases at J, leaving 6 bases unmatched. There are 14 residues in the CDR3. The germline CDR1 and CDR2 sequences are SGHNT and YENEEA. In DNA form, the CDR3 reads TGTGCCAGCAGCCTCCGGGACAGAGATTCACCCCTCCACTTT. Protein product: CASSLRDRDSPLHF. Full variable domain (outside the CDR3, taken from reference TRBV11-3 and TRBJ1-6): EAGVVQSPRYKIIEKKQPVAFWCNPISGHNTLYWYLQNLGQGPELLIRYENEEAVDDSQLPKDRFSAERLKGVDSTLKIQPAELGDSAVYLCASSLRDRDSPLHFGNGTRLTVT.

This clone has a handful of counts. The CDR3 reads CASSLSGGTDTQYF. The CDR3 DNA reads as TGTGCCAGCAGTTTATCCGGGGGGACAGATACGCAGTATTTT. This sequence joins TRBV11-3 and TRBJ2-3; 7 bases align to TRBD2. The V and J ends lost 6 bases and 3 bases, in that order; junction bases with no gene match: 6. CDR3 length equals 14 residues. CDR1 is SGHNT, CDR2 YENEEA, per germline.

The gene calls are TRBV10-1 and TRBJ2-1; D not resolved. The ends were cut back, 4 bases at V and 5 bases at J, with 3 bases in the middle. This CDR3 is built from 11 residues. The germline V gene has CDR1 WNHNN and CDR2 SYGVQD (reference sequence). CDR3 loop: CASSVNNEQFF. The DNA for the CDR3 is TGCGCCAGCAGTGTCAACAATGAGCAGTTCTTC.

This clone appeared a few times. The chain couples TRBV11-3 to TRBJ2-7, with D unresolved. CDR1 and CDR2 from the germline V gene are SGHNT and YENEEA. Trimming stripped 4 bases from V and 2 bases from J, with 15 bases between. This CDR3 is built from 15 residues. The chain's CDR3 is CASSSDPQMTYEQYF. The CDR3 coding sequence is TGTGCCAGCAGCTCAGACCCCCAAATGACCTACGAGCAGTACTTC. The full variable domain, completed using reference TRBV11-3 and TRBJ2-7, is EAGVVQSPRYKIIEKKQPVAFWCNPISGHNTLYWYLQNLGQGPELLIRYENEEAVDDSQLPKDRFSAERLKGVDSTLKIQPAELGDSAVYLCASSSDPQMTYEQYFGPGTRLTVT.

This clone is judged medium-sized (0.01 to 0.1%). CDR3 in amino acids: CASSVGAAGTGELFF. The CDR3 nucleotides read TGTGCCAGCAGCGTAGGAGCAGCCGGGACAGGGGAGCTGTTTTTT. The chain has TRBV9 and TRBJ2-2; maybe TRBD1 (6 bases). The CDR3 covers 15 residues. Germline V gene data show CDR1 as SGDLS and CDR2 as YYNGEE. V was shortened by 0 bases and J by 8 bases, with 14 bases between the two germline ends.

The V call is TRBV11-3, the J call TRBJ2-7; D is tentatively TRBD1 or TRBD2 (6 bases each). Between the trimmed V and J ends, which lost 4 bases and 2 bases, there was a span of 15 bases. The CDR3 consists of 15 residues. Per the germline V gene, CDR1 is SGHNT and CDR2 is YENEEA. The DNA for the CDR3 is TGTGCCAGCAGCTCCTGGGGGGACACCCCCTACGAGCAGTACTTC. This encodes CASSSWGDTPYEQYF.

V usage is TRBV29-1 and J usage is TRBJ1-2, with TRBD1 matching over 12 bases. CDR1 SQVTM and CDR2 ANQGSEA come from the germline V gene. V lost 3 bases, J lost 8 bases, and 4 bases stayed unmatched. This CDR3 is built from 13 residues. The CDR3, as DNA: TGCAGCGTTGATGGGACAGGGGGCTGGGGCTACACCTTC. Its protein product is CSVDGTGGWGYTF.

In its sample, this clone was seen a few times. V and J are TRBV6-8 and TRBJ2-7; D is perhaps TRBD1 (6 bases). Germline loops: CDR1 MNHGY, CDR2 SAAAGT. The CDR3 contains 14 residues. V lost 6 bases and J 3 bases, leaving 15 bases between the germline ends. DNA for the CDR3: TGTGCCAGCAGCCCGGGCAGGGGATACTACGAGCAGTACTTC. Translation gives CASSPGRGYYEQYF.

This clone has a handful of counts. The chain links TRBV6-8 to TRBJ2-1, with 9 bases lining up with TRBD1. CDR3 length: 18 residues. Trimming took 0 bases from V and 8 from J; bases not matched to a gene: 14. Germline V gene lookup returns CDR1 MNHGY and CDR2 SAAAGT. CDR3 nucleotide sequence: TGTGCCAGCAGTTACTCGAGGTTGGTAAGGGACAGGGCGGATGAGCAGTTCTTC. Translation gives CASSYSRLVRDRADEQFF.

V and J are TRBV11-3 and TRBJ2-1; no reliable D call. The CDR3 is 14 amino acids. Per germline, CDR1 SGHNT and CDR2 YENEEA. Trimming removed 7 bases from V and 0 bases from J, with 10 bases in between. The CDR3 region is CASTPGNSYNEQFF. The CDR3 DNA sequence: TGTGCCAGCACCCCGGGTAACTCCTACAATGAGCAGTTCTTC.